The 29 T cell receptor beta chains presented below share a single source sample, sequenced in a study of cytomegalovirus exposure and HLA in healthy donors. Use of 60 Vbeta and 13 Jbeta primers characterized the PCR. Sequencing used immunoSEQ multiplex PCR; TCRdb keeps in-frame clones, though not all of them. The table has about 160,000 clones, approximately 80% seen once. The sample comprised PBMCs. The receptors shown here come from a man between 18 and 35 years old in good health and CMV-seropositive.

The rearrangement uses TRBV7-9 and TRBJ1-1; possibly TRBD1 for D (5 bases). Trimming left V 2 bases short and J 1 base short, with 8 bases between. The CDR3 covers 14 residues. In germline, CDR1 is SEHNR, CDR2 FQNEAQ (reference sequence). Here the CDR3 DNA reads TGTGCCAGCAGCTTACAGGGATCGAACACTGAAGCTTTCTTT. It translates to CASSLQGSNTEAFF.

The chain recombines TRBV5-6 with TRBJ1-1; 7 nucleotides line up with TRBD1. Germline V gene data show CDR1 as SGHDT and CDR2 as YYEEEE. There are 17 residues in the CDR3. J lost 1 base, V lost 1 base, and 10 bases had no gene match. Here the CDR3 reads CASSLWETGYRNTEAFF. Here the CDR3 DNA reads TGTGCCAGCAGCTTGTGGGAGACAGGGTACAGGAACACTGAAGCTTTCTTT.

This chain uses TRBV9 with TRBJ1-3; a possible D gene is TRBD1 (6 bases). The germline V gene has CDR1 SGDLS and CDR2 YYNGEE. With 7 bases removed from V and 4 bases from J, the gap between germline ends came to 18 bases. The CDR3 runs 15 residues. In DNA form, the CDR3 reads TGTGCCAGCGCCCTACAGGGCATTGACGGAAACACCATATATTTT. This encodes CASALQGIDGNTIYF.

DNA for the CDR3: TGTGCCAGCAGCTCCCTAGAATTCATGAACACTGAAGCTTTCTTT. Residues: CASSSLEFMNTEAFF. The chain recombines TRBV7-2 with TRBJ1-1; D gene uncertain. V dropped 4 bases and J dropped 0 bases, with 12 bases sitting between them. Germline V gene data show CDR1 as SGHTA and CDR2 as FQGNSA. The CDR3 contains 15 residues.

This clone was counted once. The genes are TRBV7-9 and TRBJ1-2, with D perhaps matching TRBD1 (6 bases). V lost 4 bases and J lost 2, with 14 bases in between. The CDR3 extends over 15 amino acids. Per the germline V gene, CDR1 is SEHNR and CDR2 is FQNEAQ (reference sequence). The DNA of the CDR3 is TGTGCCAGCAGCTCATCATCGGGACAAAACTATGGCTACACCTTC. Protein product: CASSSSSGQNYGYTF.

The rearrangement links TRBV9 to TRBJ1-2; 9 bases are shared with TRBD1. This CDR3 comprises 16 residues. V dropped 3 bases and J dropped 4; count of bases not matched to a gene: 10. The germline CDR1 and CDR2 sequences are SGDLS and YYNGEE. CDR3 sequence: CASSAGTGGAGYGYTF. CDR3 bases: TGTGCCAGCAGCGCAGGAACAGGGGGCGCTGGCTATGGCTACACCTTC.

This clone was observed once. The chain links TRBV25-1 to TRBJ2-5; the match to TRBD2 covers 7 bases. V dropped 3 bases and J dropped 0; count of bases not matched to a gene: 7. CDR3 length equals 16 residues. Looked up from germline, CDR1 is MGHDK and CDR2 is SYGVNS. The CDR3 DNA is TGTGCCAGCAGTGAGCTCGGCGGGGGAAACCAAGAGACCCAGTACTTC. Translation gives CASSELGGGNQETQYF.

V usage is TRBV6-1 and J usage is TRBJ2-1, with 7 bases fitting TRBD2. CDR1 is MNHNS, CDR2 SASEGT, per germline. V trimming: 2 bases; J trimming: 8 bases; junction bases outside the gene matches: 9. The CDR3 has 15 amino acids. The CDR3: CASSETGEGHDEQFF. For the CDR3, the DNA is TGTGCCAGCAGTGAAACGGGGGAGGGCCATGATGAGCAGTTCTTC.

V is TRBV5-6 and J is TRBJ2-7; D unclear. CDR1 and CDR2 (germline): SGHDT, YYEEEE. V dropped 4 bases and J dropped 2 bases, with 16 bases sitting between them. The CDR3 has 15 residues. The CDR3 nucleotides read TGTGCCAGCAGCCACATAACATACAGAACCTACGAGCAGTACTTC. Translation gives CASSHITYRTYEQYF.

This clone was recorded once. The V and J genes are TRBV5-1 and TRBJ2-2; 8 bases map to TRBD2. The CDR3 contains 16 residues. Looked up from germline, CDR1 is SGHRS and CDR2 is YFSETQ. J gave up 6 bases and V 5 bases, and 12 bases lay outside the gene matches. As DNA, the CDR3 is TGCGCCAGCAGAGGTAGCGGGACTTTTTCTGCCGGGGAGCTGTTTTTT. Encoded protein: CASRGSGTFSAGELFF.

This clone has just one count. V is TRBV7-9 and J is TRBJ1-1; possible D gene TRBD1, 5 bases. CDR1 and CDR2 (germline): SEHNR, FQNEAQ (reference sequence). The CDR3 loop spans 12 amino acids. The CDR3 coding sequence is TGTGCAGGTAGCAGGGCGAACACTGAAGCTTTCTTT. It specifies CAGSRANTEAFF.

The chain uses TRBV27 and TRBJ2-7; possible D gene TRBD2, 5 bases. Trimming stripped 2 bases from V and 6 bases from J, with 11 bases between. The V gene's germline CDR1 is MNHEY and CDR2 SMNVEV (reference sequence). This CDR3 spans 13 amino acids. CDR3 loop: CASSLEGFSEQYF. CDR3 DNA: TGTGCCAGCAGTTTAGAGGGATTCTCCGAGCAGTACTTC.

This clone came up a few times. CDR3 DNA sequence: TGTGCCAGCAGCTTGGCCGCTAGCGGGAGAGCTCTGTTTTTT. Protein product: CASSLAASGRALFF. This chain uses TRBV5-4 with TRBJ2-2; 10 nucleotides line up with TRBD2. The J segment lost 14 bases and the V segment lost 0 bases, leaving 7 bases of the junction unmatched. Per germline, CDR1 SGHNT and CDR2 YYREEE (reference sequence). There are 14 residues in the CDR3.

The chain is built from TRBV18 and TRBJ2-7; maybe TRBD1 (5 bases). CDR1 and CDR2 from the germline V gene are KGHSH and LQKENI. There are 14 residues in the CDR3. V was trimmed by 3 bases and J by 0 bases, leaving 9 bases between them. The DNA for the CDR3 is TGTGCCAGCTCACCCCAGGACACCTCCTACGAGCAGTACTTC. It specifies CASSPQDTSYEQYF.

This clone was picked up one time. The chain uses TRBV30 and TRBJ1-6; D possibly corresponds to TRBD1 (5 bases). Trimming pared 0 bases from V and 12 bases from J, leaving 9 bases between. The germline V gene encodes CDR1 GTSNPN and CDR2 SVGIG (reference sequence). The CDR3 totals 12 residues. The DNA for the CDR3 is TGTGCCTGGAGTGTAGCGGGGGTACCCCTCCACTTT. This gives the protein CAWSVAGVPLHF.

The V call is TRBV19, the J call TRBJ1-5, with a weak D call TRBD1 (5 bases). This CDR3 is built from 14 residues. Germline V gene sequence: CDR1 LNHDA, CDR2 SQIVND (reference sequence). Between the trimmed V and J ends, which lost 2 bases and 6 bases, there was a span of 11 bases. The CDR3, as DNA: TGTGCCAGTAGTATATCAGGGTTCGTTCAGCCCCAGCATTTT. It translates to CASSISGFVQPQHF.

In DNA form, the CDR3 reads TGTGCCAGCAGCGTAGCTCTCTCTGGGGCCAACGTCCTGACTTTC. Encoded protein: CASSVALSGANVLTF. The chain employs TRBV9 and TRBJ2-6; no definite D call. The germline V gene encodes CDR1 SGDLS and CDR2 YYNGEE. V lost 0 bases, J lost 0 bases, and 4 bases lay in between. The CDR3 is made up of 15 amino acids.

The chain recombines TRBV2 with TRBJ1-4; weak D call: TRBD1 (6 bases). There are 12 residues in the CDR3. The germline V and J ends were trimmed by 7 bases and 7 bases, with 10 bases remaining between them. Germline lookup yields CDR1 SNHLY and CDR2 FYNNEI. The DNA of the CDR3 is TGTGCCAGCAACAGGGATAGTGAAAAACTGTTTTTT. Translating gives CASNRDSEKLFF.

This clone was counted a single time. The chain recombines TRBV5-5 with TRBJ1-4; 9 bases agree with TRBD1. Germline V gene lookup returns CDR1 SGHKS and CDR2 YYEKEE (reference sequence). J gave up 8 bases and V 1 base, and 9 bases lay outside the gene matches. This CDR3 region has 16 residues. The CDR3 DNA reads TGTGCCAGCAGCTTGCCTCCGGGACAGGGAGAAGAAAAACTGTTTTTT. Protein sequence: CASSLPPGQGEEKLFF.

This chain joins TRBV6-1 and TRBJ1-5; D remains unclear. Per germline, CDR1 MNHNS and CDR2 SASEGT. This CDR3 spans 16 amino acids. V gave up 2 bases and J gave up 0 bases, with 11 bases separating them. The CDR3 is CASSERQLLSNQPQHF. The DNA of the CDR3 is TGTGCCAGCAGTGAAAGACAACTCCTTAGCAATCAGCCCCAGCATTTT.

V is TRBV10-3 and J is TRBJ2-3, with 9 bases aligning to TRBD2. CDR1 is ENHRY and CDR2 is SYGVKD in the germline V gene. Trimming at V came to 5 bases and at J to 3 bases, leaving 3 bases not matched to a gene. The CDR3 consists of 14 residues. The CDR3 DNA is TGTGCCATCAGTAGGCGGGGGGGAACAGATACGCAGTATTTT. It translates to CAISRRGGTDTQYF.

This clone was detected a few times. The chain carries TRBV7-9 and TRBJ1-3, with 9 nucleotides matching TRBD1. The CDR3 extends over 16 amino acids. V was pared by 5 bases and J by 0 bases, with 5 bases of the junction left unmatched. The V gene's germline CDR1 is SEHNR and CDR2 FQNEAQ (reference sequence). The CDR3 DNA follows: TGTGCCAGCAGCCCCGGGACAGGGAGCTCTGGAAACACCATATATTTT. It translates to CASSPGTGSSGNTIYF.

This rearrangement joins TRBV19 to TRBJ2-1, with D possibly TRBD2 on 6 matching bases. The V gene's germline CDR1 is LNHDA and CDR2 SQIVND (reference sequence). Deletions cut 3 bases from V and 1 base from J, with 13 bases between. CDR3 size: 16 residues. This chain's CDR3 is CASSIRGRPSYNEQFF. The CDR3, as DNA: TGTGCCAGTAGTATCCGGGGGAGGCCTTCCTACAATGAGCAGTTCTTC.

This chain links TRBV28 with TRBJ1-1, with a tentative D call TRBD1 (5 bases). The V end lost 2 bases, the J end lost 4 bases, and 8 bases lay between the germline ends. Per the germline V gene, CDR1 is MDHEN and CDR2 is SYDVKM. The CDR3 spans 13 residues. The CDR3 sequence is CASSLRGGTEAFF. In DNA form, the CDR3 reads TGTGCCAGCAGTTTAAGGGGAGGCACTGAAGCTTTCTTT.

Only a few counts were recorded for this clone. CDR3 coding DNA: TGTGCCATCAGTGACGGGACAGGGGGAAGGGAGACCCAGTACTTC. Protein sequence: CAISDGTGGRETQYF. V usage is TRBV10-3 and J usage is TRBJ2-5, with 11 bases lining up with TRBD1. Unmatched junction bases numbered 5, after V lost 3 bases and J lost 5 bases. There are 15 residues in the CDR3. The germline gives CDR1 ENHRY, CDR2 SYGVKD.

The chain uses TRBV7-9 and TRBJ1-4; weak D call: TRBD1 (6 bases). The CDR3 sequence is 15 residues long. V dropped 1 base and J dropped 8 bases, with 14 bases sitting between them. CDR1 SEHNR and CDR2 FQNEAQ come from the germline V gene (reference sequence). The CDR3, as DNA: TGTGCCAGCAGCTTAGGTGGGGGGGCAAAGGAAAAACTGTTTTTT. Translation gives CASSLGGGAKEKLFF.

The chain carries TRBV30 and TRBJ1-6, with 7 bases lining up with TRBD1. The ends lost 4 bases at V and 5 bases at J; junction bases unmatched: 8. From germline, CDR1 is GTSNPN and CDR2 SVGIG (reference sequence). CDR3 size: 15 residues. This chain's CDR3 is CAWTTGTANNSPLHF. For the CDR3, the DNA is TGTGCCTGGACTACGGGGACAGCCAATAATTCACCCCTCCACTTT.

This clone was counted only a few times. This chain uses TRBV27 with TRBJ2-5; maybe TRBD2 (6 bases). The better agreement between TRBJ2-7 and the DNA end casts doubt on the J call. Germline CDR1 reads MNHEY; CDR2 reads SMNVEV (reference sequence). This CDR3 is 14 amino acids long. CDR3 DNA sequence: TGTGCCAGCAGTTTATTGGCTAGCGCGTACGAGCAGTACTTC. Translating it yields CASSLLASAYEQYF.

The J gene is TRBJ2-7, the V gene TRBV13; D perhaps matches TRBD2 (6 bases). Trimming removed 5 bases from V and 4 bases from J, with 15 bases in between. The CDR3 is 14 residues long. Germline CDR1 is PRHDT and CDR2 is FYEKMQ (reference sequence). The CDR3 is CASSPIGGRYEQYF. The CDR3 DNA is TGTGCCAGCAGCCCGATCGGGGGACGATACGAGCAGTACTTC.